This T cell receptor beta chain was obtained from a study of blood T cell repertoires in COVID-19. Study overall: COVID-19 samples collected from the United States, Italy and Spain covered acute and convalescent phases.

Source study methods: Estimation of nucleated cell counts was performed using reference gene primer amplification. Only in-frame clones appear in the TCRdb table, and some are missing; sequencing was by immunoSEQ multiplex PCR. V, J and clone size derive from that table, while D and trimming were established from the DNA sequence. The sample includes some 200,000 clones, about 84% of them seen just once. In the case of this clone: Additional DNA sequences in this sample encode the identical CDR3.

V trimming: 4 bases; J trimming: 4 bases; junction bases outside the gene matches: 4. CDR1 and CDR2 from the germline V gene are SGHRS and YFSETQ. The CDR3 sequence is 15 residues long. This TCR was sampled from a human donor in a cohort sampled during active COVID-19. The chain combines TRBV5-1 with TRBJ2-2; TRBD1 matches at 10 bases. The sequenced material came from peripheral blood. CDR3 protein: CASSPRTGGTGELFF. CDR3 in DNA: TGCGCCAGCAGCCCAAGGACAGGGGGCACCGGGGAGCTGTTTTTT.